The source of this TCR beta chain is a study of blood T cell repertoires in COVID-19. Study-wide background: PBMCs, B-cell-depleted T cells, or T cells were the source of the cDNA or gDNA that made up the material.

Assay used: immunoSEQ multiplex PCR; TCRdb lists only in-frame clones, some missing. The repertoire includes 150,000 to 160,000 clones, 80% of them detected once, and roughly 0.6% sits in the top ten. The count of this clone is one. The TCR comes from a man between 60 and 75 years old with acute or convalescent COVID-19. Sequencing used peripheral blood.

The CDR3 sequence is CASSFRGELFF. As DNA, the CDR3 is TGTGCCAGCAGTTTCCGCGGGGAGCTGTTTTTT. This chain connects TRBV28 to TRBJ2-2; D not certain. CDR1 and CDR2 (germline): MDHEN, SYDVKM. This CDR3 comprises 11 residues. Trimming took 3 bases from V and 7 from J, leaving 3 bases between them.